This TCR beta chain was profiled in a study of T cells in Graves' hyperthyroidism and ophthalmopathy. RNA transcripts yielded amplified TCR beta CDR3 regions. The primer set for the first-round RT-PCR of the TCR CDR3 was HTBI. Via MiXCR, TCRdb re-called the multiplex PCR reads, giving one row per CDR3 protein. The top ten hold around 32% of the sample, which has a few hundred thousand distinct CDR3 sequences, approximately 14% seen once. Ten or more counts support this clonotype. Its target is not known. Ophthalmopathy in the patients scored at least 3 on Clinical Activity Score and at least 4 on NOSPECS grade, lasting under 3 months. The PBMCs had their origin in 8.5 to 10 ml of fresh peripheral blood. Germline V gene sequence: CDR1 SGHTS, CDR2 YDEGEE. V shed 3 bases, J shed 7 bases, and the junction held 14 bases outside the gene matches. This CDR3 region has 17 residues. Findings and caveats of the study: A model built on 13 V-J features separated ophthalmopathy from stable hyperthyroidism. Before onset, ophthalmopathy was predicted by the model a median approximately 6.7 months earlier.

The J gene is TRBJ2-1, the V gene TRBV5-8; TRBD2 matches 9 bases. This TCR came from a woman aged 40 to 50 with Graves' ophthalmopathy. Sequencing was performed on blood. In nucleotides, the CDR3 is TGTGCCAGCAGCTCCTACCTGGCGGGAGGGCCGTCAAATGAGCAGTTCTTC. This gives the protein CASSSYLAGGPSNEQFF.